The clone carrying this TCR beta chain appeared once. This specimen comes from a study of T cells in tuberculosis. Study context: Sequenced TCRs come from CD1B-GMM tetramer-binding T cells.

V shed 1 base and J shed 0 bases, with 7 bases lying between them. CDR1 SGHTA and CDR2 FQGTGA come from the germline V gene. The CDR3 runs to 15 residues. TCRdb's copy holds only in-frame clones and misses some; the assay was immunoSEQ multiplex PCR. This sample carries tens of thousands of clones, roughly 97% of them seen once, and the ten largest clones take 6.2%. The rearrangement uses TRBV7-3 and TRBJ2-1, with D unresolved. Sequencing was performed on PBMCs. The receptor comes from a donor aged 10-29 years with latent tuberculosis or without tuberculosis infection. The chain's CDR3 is CASSLRGGSYNEQFF. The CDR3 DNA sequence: TGTGCCAGCAGCTTAAGAGGCGGCTCCTACAATGAGCAGTTCTTC.